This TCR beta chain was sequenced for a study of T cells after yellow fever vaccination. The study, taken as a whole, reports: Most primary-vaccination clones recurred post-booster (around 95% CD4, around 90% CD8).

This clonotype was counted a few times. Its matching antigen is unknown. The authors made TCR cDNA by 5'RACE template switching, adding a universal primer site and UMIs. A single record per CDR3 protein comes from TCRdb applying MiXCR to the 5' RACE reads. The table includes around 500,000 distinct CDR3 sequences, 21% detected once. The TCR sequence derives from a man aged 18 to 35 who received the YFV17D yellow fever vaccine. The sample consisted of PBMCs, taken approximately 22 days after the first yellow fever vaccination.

The CDR3 nucleotides are TGTGCCAGCAGAGTAGCGGGGGGTACAGATACGCAGTATTTT. Residues: CASRVAGGTDTQYF. The chain joins TRBV12-3 or TRBV12-4 to TRBJ2-3; TRBD2 matches 10 bases. This CDR3 is 14 amino acids long. Trimming at V came to 6 bases and at J to 3 bases, leaving 3 bases not matched to a gene.